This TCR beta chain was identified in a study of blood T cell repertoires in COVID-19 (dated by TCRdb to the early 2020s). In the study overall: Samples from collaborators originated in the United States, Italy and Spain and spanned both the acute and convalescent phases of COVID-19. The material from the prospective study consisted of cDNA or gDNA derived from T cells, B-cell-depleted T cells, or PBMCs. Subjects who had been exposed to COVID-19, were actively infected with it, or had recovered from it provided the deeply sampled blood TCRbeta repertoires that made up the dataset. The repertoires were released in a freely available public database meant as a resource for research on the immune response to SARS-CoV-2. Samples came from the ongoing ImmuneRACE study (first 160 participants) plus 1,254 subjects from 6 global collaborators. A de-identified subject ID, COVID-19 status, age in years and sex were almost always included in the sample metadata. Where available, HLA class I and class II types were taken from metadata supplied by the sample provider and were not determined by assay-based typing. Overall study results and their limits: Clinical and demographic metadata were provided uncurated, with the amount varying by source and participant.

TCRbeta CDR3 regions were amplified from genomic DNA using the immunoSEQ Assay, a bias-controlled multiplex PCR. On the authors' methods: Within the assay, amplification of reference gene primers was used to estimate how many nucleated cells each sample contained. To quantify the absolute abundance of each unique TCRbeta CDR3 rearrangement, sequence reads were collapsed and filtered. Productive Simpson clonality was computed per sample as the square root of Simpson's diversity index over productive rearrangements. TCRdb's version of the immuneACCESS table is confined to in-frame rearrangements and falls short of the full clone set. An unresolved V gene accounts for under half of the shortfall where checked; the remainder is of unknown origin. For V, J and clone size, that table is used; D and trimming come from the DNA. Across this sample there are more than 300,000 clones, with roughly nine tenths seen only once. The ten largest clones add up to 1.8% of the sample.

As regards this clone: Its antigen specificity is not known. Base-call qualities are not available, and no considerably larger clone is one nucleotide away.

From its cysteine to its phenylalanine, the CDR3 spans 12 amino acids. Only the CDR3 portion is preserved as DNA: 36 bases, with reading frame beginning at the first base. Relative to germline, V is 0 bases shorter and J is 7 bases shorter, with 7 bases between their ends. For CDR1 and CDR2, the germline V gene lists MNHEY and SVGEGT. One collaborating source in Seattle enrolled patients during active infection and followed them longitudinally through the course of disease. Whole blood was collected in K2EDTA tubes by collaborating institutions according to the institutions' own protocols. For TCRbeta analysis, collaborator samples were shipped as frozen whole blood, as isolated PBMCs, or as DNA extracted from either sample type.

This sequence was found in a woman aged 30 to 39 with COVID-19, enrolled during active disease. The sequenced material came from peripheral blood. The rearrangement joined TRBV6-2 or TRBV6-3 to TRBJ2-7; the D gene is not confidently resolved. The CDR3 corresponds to CASSYSRQEQYF. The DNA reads TGTGCCAGCAGTTACTCGAGGCAGGAGCAGTACTTC.